One sample yielded the 4 T cell receptor beta chains listed below, sequenced in a study of blood T cell repertoires in COVID-19. The table came from immunoSEQ multiplex PCR; TCRdb's copy has only in-frame clones and leaves some out. The table has 650,000 to 800,000 clones, 85% to 90% seen once; the top ten hold about 0.26%. The specimen sequenced was peripheral blood. The origin of the receptors is a woman aged 18-30 years with acute or convalescent COVID-19.

The rearrangement joins TRBV15 to TRBJ1-4; D is undetermined. Germline V lookup: CDR1 LNHNV, CDR2 YYDKDF (reference sequence). Trimming shortened V by 2 bases and J by 8 bases, and 15 bases separated the two germline ends. This CDR3 spans 15 amino acids. The CDR3 spells CATSRMRSDREKLFF. The DNA of the CDR3 is TGTGCCACCAGCAGAATGAGGTCAGATAGAGAAAAACTGTTTTTT.

V is TRBV7-2 and J is TRBJ2-7, with a possible D match to TRBD1 (6 bases). Germline CDR1 is SGHTA and CDR2 is FQGNSA. The V end was cut by 1 base, the J end by 3 bases, with 10 bases between. This CDR3 spans 14 amino acids. DNA for the CDR3: TGTGCCAGCAGCTTAGTAGGGGGAGACTACGAGCAGTACTTC. Translating it yields CASSLVGGDYEQYF.

Worth noting for this clone: At the DNA level, this CDR3 is encoded by other sequences in the same sample as well. The rearrangement uses TRBV5-6 and TRBJ1-2; 7 nucleotides align to TRBD1. The CDR3 is made up of 13 amino acids. Trimming cost V 3 bases and J 2 bases; bases outside gene matches: 1. Germline loops: CDR1 SGHDT, CDR2 YYEEEE. This CDR3 is CASSWTGNYGYTF. The CDR3 DNA is TGTGCCAGCAGCTGGACAGGAAACTATGGCTACACCTTC.

The chain has TRBV6-6 and TRBJ1-1; 7 bases line up with TRBD1. Per germline, CDR1 MNHNY and CDR2 SVGAGI (reference sequence). J lost 0 bases, V lost 2 bases, and 6 bases had no gene match. CDR3 size: 16 residues. CDR3 residues: CASSYRYRGMNTEAFF. As DNA, the CDR3 is TGTGCCAGCAGTTACAGATACAGGGGAATGAACACTGAAGCTTTCTTT.